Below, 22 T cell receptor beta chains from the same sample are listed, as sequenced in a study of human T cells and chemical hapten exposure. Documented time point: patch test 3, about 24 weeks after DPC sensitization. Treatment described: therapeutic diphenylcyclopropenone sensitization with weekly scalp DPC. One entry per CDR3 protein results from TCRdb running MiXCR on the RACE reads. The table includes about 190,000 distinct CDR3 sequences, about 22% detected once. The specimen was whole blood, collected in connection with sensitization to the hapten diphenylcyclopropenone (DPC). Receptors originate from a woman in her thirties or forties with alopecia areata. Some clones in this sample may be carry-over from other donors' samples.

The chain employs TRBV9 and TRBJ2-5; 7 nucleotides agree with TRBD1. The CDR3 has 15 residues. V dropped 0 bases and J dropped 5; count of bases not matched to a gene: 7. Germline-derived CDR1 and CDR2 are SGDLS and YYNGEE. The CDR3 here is CASSVGDRVQETQYF. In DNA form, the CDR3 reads TGTGCCAGCAGCGTAGGAGACAGGGTACAGGAGACCCAGTACTTC.

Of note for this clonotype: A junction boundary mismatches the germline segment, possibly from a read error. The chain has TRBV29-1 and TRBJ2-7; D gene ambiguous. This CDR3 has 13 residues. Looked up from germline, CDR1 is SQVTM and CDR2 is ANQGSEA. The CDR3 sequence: CSVQPLGAYGQYF. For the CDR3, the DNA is TGCAGCGTCCAGCCCTTAGGCGCTTACGGGCAGTACTTC.

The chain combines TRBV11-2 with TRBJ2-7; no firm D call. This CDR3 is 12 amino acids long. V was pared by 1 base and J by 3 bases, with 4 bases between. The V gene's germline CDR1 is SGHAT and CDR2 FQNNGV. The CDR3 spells CASSLGRYEQYF. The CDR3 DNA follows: TGTGCCAGCAGCTTAGGCCGCTACGAGCAGTACTTC.

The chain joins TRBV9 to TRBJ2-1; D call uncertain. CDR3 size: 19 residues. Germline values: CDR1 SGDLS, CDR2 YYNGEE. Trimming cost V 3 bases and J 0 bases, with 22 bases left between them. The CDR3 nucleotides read TGTGCCAGCAGCGCTCCCCGTAGGTTAGAGGATACCTCCTACAATGAGCAGTTCTTC. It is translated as CASSAPRRLEDTSYNEQFF.

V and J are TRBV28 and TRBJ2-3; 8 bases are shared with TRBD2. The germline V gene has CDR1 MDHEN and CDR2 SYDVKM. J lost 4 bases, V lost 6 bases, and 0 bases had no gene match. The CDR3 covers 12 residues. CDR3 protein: CASRGLADTQYF. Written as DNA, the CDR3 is TGTGCCAGCAGGGGACTAGCAGATACGCAGTATTTT. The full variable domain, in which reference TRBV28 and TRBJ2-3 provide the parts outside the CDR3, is DVKVTQSSRYLVKRTGEKVFLECVQDMDHENMFWYRQDPGLGLRLIYFSYDVKMKEKGDIPEGYSVSREKKERFSLILESASTNQTSMYLCASRGLADTQYFGPGTRLTVL.

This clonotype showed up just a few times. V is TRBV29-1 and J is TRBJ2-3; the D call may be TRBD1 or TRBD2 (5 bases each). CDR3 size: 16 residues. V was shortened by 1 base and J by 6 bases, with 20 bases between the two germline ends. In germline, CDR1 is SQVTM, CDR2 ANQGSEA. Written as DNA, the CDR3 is TGCAGCGTTGAAGGGTTAACTCTGGGACCCCCGGATACGCAGTATTTT. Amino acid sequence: CSVEGLTLGPPDTQYF.

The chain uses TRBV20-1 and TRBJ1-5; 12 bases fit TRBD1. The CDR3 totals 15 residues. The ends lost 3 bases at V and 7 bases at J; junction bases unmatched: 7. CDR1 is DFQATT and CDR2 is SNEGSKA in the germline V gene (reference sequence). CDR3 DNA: TGCAGTGCTAGTGGGGGACAGGGGGCGAGGCAGCCCCAGCATTTT. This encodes CSASGGQGARQPQHF.

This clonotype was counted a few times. CDR3 sequence reads: CASSRAPSLARYEQFF. The CDR3 coding sequence is TGTGCCAGCAGTCGGGCCCCATCCCTCGCGAGGTATGAGCAGTTCTTC. The V call is TRBV6-2 or TRBV6-3, the J call TRBJ2-1; D uncertain. V was pared by 5 bases and J by 8 bases, with 22 bases between. CDR1 is MNHEY and CDR2 is SVGEGT in the germline V gene. This CDR3 has 16 amino acids.

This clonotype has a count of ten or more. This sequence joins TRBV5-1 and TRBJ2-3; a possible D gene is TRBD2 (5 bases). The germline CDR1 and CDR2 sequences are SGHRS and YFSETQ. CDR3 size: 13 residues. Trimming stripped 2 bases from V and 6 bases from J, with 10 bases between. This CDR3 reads CASSFPGEDTQYF. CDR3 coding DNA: TGCGCCAGCAGCTTCCCCGGGGAGGATACGCAGTATTTT.

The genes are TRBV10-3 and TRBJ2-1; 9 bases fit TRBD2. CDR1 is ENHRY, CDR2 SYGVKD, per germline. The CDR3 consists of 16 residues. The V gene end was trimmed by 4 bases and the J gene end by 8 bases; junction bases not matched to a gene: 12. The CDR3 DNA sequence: TGTGCCATCAGTGGGCAGGCTAGCGGGAACCCCGATGAGCAGTTCTTC. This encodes CAISGQASGNPDEQFF.

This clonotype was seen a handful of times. DNA for the CDR3: TGTGCCAGCAGTTTATTCCCTCAGGCCTACGAGCAGTACTTC. Its translation: CASSLFPQAYEQYF. The chain is built from TRBV12-3 or TRBV12-4 and TRBJ2-7; D remains ambiguous. V lost 2 bases and J lost 2, with 10 bases in between. The CDR3 contains 14 residues.

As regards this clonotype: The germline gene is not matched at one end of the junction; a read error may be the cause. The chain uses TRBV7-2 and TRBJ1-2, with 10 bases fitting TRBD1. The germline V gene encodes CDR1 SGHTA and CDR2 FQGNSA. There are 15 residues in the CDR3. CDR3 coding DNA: TGTGTCAGCAGCTCCCCAGACAGGGGGCGACATGGCTACACCTTC. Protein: CVSSSPDRGRHGYTF.

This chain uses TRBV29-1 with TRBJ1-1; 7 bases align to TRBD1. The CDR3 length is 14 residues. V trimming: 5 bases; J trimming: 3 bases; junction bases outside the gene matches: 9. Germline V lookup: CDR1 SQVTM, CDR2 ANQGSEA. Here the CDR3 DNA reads TGCAGCGTTCATTTTCGGCAGGGGGACACTGAAGCTTTCTTT. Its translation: CSVHFRQGDTEAFF.

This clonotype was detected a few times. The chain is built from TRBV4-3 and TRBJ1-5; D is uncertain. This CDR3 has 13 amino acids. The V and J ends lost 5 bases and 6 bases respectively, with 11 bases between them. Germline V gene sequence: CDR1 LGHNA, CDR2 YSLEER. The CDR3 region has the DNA TGCGCCAGCAGCGAAGTACTCGGTCAGCCCCAGCATTTT. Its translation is CASSEVLGQPQHF.

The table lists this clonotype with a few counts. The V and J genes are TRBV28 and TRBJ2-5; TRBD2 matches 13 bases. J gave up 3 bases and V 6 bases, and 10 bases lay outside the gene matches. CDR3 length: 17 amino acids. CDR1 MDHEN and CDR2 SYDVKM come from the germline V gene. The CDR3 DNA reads TGTGCCAGCAGCCTGATTACTAGCGGGAGGGGGAAAGAGACCCAGTACTTC. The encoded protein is CASSLITSGRGKETQYF.

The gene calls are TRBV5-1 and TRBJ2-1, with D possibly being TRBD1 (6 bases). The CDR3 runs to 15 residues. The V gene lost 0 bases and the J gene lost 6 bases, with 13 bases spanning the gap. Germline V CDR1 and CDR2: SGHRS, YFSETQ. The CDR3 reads CASSLAQGTGNEQFF. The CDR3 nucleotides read TGCGCCAGCAGCTTGGCCCAGGGGACGGGCAATGAGCAGTTCTTC.

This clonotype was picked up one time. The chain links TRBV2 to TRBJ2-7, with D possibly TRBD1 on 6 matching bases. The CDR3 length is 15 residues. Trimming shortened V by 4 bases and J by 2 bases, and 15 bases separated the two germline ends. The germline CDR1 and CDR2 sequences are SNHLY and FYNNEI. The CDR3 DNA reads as TGTGCCAGCAGTGCCCTGACGACAGGCCCCTACGAGCAGTACTTC. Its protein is CASSALTTGPYEQYF.

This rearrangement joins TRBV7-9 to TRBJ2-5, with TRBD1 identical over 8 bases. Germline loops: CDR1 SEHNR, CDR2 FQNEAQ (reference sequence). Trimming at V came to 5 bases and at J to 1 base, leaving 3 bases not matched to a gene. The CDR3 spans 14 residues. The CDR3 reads CASSGDRGQETQYF. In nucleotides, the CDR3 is TGTGCCAGCAGCGGTGACAGGGGCCAAGAGACCCAGTACTTC. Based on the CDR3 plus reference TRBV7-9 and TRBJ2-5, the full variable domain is DTGVSQNPRHKITKRGQNVTFRCDPISEHNRLYWYRQTLGQGPEFLTYFQNEAQLEKSRLLSDRFSAERPKGSFSTLEIQRTEQGDSAMYLCASSGDRGQETQYFGPGTRLLVL.

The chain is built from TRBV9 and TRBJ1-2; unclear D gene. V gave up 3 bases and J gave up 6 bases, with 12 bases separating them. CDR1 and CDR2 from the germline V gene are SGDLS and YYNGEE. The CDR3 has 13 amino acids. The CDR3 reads CASSADRRDGYTF. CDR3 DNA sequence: TGTGCCAGCAGCGCCGACCGACGAGATGGCTACACCTTC.

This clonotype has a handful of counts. CDR3: CASSYGSTQYF. The CDR3 DNA reads as TGTGCCAGCAGTTACGGGAGTACGCAGTATTTT. V is TRBV6-2 or TRBV6-3 and J is TRBJ2-3; D perhaps matches TRBD2 (5 bases). V lost 2 bases to trimming and J lost 8 bases, with 5 bases between them. The germline V gene has CDR1 MNHEY and CDR2 SVGEGT. The CDR3 runs 11 residues.

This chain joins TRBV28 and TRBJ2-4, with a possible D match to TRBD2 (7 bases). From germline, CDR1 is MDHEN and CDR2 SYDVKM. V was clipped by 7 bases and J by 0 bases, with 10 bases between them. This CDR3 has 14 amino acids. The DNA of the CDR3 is TGTGCCAGCATCGGGGGGCTAGCCAAAAACATTCAGTACTTC. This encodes CASIGGLAKNIQYF.

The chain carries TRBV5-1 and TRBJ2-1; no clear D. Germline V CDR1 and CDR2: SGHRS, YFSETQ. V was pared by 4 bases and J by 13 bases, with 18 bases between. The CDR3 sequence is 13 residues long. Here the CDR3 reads CASSPTGSIRQFF. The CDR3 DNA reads TGCGCCAGCAGCCCAACGGGCAGCATCCGACAGTTCTTC.